This entry describes one T cell receptor (beta chain). This entry is derived from a study of blood T cell repertoires in COVID-19. The CDR3 runs to 14 residues. Germline assignment: CDR1 MDHEN and CDR2 SYDVKM. V lost 3 bases, J lost 3 bases, and 9 bases lay in between. Methods used by the authors: Amplification from reference gene primers served as the basis for estimated nucleated cell counts. Repertoires were generated with immunoSEQ multiplex PCR, while TCRdb's copy carries only in-frame clones and drops some. V, J and clone size reflect that table, while D and trimming were determined from the DNA. Of fewer than 350,000 clones listed, under 95% are singletons.

The rearrangement links TRBV28 to TRBJ1-5; no firm D call. The TCR sequence derives from a woman in her forties with acute COVID-19. Sequenced input: PBMCs or T cells enriched from blood (not recorded which). This CDR3 is CASSFSGYNQPQHF. In DNA form, the CDR3 reads TGTGCCAGCAGTTTCTCCGGTTACAATCAGCCCCAGCATTTT. The full variable domain, its missing parts supplied by reference TRBV28 and TRBJ1-5, is DVKVTQSSRYLVKRTGEKVFLECVQDMDHENMFWYRQDPGLGLRLIYFSYDVKMKEKGDIPEGYSVSREKKERFSLILESASTNQTSMYLCASSFSGYNQPQHFGDGTRLSIL.